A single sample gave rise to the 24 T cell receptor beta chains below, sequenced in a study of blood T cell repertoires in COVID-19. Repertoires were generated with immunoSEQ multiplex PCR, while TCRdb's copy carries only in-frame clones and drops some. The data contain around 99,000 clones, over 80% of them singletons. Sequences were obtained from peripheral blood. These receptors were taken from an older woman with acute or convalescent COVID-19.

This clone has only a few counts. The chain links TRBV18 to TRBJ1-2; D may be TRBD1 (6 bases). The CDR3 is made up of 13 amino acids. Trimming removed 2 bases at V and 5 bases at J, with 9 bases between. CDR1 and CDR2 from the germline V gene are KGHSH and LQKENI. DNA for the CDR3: TGTGCCAGCTCACCAACAGGGATATATGGCTACACCTTC. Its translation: CASSPTGIYGYTF.

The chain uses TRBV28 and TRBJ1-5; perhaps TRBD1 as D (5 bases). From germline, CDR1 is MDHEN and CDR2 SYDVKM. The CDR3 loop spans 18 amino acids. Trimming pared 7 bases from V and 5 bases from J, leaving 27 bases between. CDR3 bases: TGTGCCAGCACCCCACCTTTTCTCTTCCAGGGTCCCTATCAGCCCCAGCATTTT. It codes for CASTPPFLFQGPYQPQHF.

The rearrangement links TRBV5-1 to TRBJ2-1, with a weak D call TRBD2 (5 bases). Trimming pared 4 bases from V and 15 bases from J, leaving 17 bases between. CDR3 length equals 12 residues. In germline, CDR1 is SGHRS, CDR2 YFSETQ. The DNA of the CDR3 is TGCGCCAGCAGCGTCCATGGCGGGTTGCGGTTCTTC. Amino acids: CASSVHGGLRFF.

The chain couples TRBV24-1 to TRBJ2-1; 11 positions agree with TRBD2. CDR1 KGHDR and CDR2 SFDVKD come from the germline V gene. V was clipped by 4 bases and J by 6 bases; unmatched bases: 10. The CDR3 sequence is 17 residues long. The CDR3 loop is CATSEPLLAGVSNEQFF. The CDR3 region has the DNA TGTGCCACCAGTGAGCCCCTACTAGCGGGGGTCAGCAATGAGCAGTTCTTC.

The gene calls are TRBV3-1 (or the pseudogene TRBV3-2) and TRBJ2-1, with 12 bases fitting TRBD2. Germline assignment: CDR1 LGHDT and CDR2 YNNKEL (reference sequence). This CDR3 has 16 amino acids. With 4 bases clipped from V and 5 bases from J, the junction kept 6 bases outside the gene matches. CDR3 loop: CASSPLTSGGNNEQFF. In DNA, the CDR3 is TGTGCCAGCAGCCCCCTTACTAGCGGGGGGAACAATGAGCAGTTCTTC.

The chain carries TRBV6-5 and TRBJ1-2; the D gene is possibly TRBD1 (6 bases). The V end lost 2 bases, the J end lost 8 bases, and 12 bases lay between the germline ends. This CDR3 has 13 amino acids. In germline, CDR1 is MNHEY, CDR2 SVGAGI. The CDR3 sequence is CASSYVQGKGYTF. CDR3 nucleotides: TGTGCCAGCAGTTACGTACAGGGTAAAGGCTACACCTTC.

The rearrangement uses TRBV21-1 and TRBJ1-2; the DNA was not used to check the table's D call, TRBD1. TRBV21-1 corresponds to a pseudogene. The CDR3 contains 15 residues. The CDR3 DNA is TGTGCCAGCAGCGACGCACAGGGGGCTGGCTATGGCTACACCTTC. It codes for CASSDAQGAGYGYTF.

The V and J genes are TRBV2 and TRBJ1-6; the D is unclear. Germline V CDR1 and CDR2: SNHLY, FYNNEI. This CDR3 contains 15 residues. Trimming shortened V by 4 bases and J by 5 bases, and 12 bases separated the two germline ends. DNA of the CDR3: TGTGCCAGCAGTGTCGTGGGCCTCAATAATTCACCCCTCCACTTT. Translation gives CASSVVGLNNSPLHF. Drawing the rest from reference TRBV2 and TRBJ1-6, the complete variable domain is EPEVTQTPSHQVTQMGQEVILRCVPISNHLYFYWYRQILGQKVEFLVSFYNNEISEKSEIFDDQFSVERPDGSNFTLKIRSTKLEDSAMYFCASSVVGLNNSPLHFGNGTRLTVT.

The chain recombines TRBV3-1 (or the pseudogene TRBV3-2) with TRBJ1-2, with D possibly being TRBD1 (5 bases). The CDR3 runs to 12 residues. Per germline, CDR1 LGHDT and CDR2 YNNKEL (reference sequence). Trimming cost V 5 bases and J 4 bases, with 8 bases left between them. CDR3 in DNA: TGTGCCAGCAGCGACAGTGTCTATGGCTACACCTTC. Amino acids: CASSDSVYGYTF.

This CDR3 is CASTRRLADNTGELFF. In DNA, the CDR3 is TGTGCCAGCACCAGAAGGCTAGCGGATAACACCGGGGAGCTGTTTTTT. V and J are TRBV13 and TRBJ2-2; 7 bases line up with TRBD2. Germline V gene lookup returns CDR1 PRHDT and CDR2 FYEKMQ (reference sequence). This CDR3 has 16 amino acids. J was trimmed by 2 bases and V by 7 bases; bases with no gene match: 10.

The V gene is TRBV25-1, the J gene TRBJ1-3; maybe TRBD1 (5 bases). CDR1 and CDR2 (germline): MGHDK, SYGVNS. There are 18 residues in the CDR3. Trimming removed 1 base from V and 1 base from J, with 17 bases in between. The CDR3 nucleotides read TGTGCCAGCAGTGAATCCAGTCCGGGCAGGGCTTCTGGAAACACCATATATTTT. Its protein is CASSESSPGRASGNTIYF.

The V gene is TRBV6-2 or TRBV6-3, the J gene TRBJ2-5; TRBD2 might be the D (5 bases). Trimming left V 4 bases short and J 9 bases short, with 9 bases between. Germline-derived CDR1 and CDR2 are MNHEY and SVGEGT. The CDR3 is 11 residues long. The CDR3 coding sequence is TGTGCCAGCAGTTTAGACGGGGCCCAGTACTTC. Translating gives CASSLDGAQYF.

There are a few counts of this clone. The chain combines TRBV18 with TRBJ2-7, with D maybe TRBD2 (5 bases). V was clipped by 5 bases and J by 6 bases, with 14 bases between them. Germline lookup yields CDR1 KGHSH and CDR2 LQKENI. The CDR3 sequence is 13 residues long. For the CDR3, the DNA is TGTGCCAGCTCAAAGGTCGTGGCGGGCGAGCAGTACTTC. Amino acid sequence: CASSKVVAGEQYF.

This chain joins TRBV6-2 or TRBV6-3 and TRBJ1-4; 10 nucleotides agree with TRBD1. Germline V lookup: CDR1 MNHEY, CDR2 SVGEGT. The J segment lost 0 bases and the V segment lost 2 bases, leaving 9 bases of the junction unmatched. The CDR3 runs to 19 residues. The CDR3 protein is CASSYTAGTGVATNEKLFF. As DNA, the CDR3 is TGTGCCAGCAGTTACACTGCCGGGACAGGGGTTGCAACTAATGAAAAACTGTTTTTT.

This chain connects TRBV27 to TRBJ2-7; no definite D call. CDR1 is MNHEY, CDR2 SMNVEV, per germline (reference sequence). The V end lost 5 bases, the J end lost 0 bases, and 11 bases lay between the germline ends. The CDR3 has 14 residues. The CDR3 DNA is TGTGCCAGCAGTCCCGTGTACAGCTCCTACGAGCAGTACTTC. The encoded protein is CASSPVYSSYEQYF.

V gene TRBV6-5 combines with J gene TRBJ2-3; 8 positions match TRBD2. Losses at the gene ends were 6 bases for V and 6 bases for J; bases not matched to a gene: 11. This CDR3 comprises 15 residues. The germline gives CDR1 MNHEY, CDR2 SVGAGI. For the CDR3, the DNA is TGTGCCAGCAGCTCGAGCGGGAGTGATTCGGATACGCAGTATTTT. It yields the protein CASSSSGSDSDTQYF.

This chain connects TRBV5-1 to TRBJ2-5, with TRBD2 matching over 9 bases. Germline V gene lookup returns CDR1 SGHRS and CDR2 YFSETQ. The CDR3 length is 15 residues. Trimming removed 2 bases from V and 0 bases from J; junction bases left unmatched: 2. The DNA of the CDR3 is TGCGCCAGCAGCTTCAGCGGGGGGAACCAAGAGACCCAGTACTTC. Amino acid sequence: CASSFSGGNQETQYF.

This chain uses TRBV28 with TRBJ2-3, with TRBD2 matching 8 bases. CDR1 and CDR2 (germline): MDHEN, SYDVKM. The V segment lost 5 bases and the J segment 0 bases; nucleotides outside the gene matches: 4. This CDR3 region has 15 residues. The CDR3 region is CASSQIAGSTDTQYF. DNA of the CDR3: TGTGCCAGCAGTCAGATAGCGGGGAGCACAGATACGCAGTATTTT.

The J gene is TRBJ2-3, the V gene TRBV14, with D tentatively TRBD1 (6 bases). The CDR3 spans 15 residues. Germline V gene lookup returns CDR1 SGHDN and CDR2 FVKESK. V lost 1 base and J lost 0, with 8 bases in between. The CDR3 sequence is CASSQGRGSTDTQYF. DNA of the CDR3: TGTGCCAGCAGCCAAGGCAGGGGAAGCACAGATACGCAGTATTTT.

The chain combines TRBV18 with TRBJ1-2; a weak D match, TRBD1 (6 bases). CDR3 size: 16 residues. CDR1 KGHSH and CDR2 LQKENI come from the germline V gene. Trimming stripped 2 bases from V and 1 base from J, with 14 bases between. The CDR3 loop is CASSPDLGHGNYGYTF. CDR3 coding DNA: TGTGCCAGCTCACCAGATTTGGGACATGGTAACTATGGCTACACCTTC.

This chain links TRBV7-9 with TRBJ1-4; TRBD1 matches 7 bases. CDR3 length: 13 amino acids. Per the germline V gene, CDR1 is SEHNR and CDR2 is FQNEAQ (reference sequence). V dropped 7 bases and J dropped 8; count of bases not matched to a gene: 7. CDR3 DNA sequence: TGTGCCAGCAACCCTGACAGGGACGAAAAACTGTTTTTT. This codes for CASNPDRDEKLFF. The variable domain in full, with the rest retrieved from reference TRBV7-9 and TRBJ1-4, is DTGVSQNPRHKITKRGQNVTFRCDPISEHNRLYWYRQTLGQGPEFLTYFQNEAQLEKSRLLSDRFSAERPKGSFSTLEIQRTEQGDSAMYLCASNPDRDEKLFFGSGTQLSVL.

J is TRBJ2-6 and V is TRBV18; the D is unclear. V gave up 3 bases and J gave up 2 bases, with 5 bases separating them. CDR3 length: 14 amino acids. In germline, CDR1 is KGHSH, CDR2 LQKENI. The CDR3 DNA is TGTGCCAGCTCACCCGAGACTGGGGCCAACGTCCTGACTTTC. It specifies CASSPETGANVLTF.

The CDR3: CASSFIAGGSTGETQYF. The CDR3 coding sequence is TGTGCCAGCAGCTTTATCGCGGGAGGGTCGACGGGGGAGACCCAGTACTTC. The rearrangement joins TRBV11-2 to TRBJ2-5; 9 bases line up with TRBD2. From germline, CDR1 is SGHAT and CDR2 FQNNGV. Trimming at V came to 3 bases and at J to 5 bases, leaving 13 bases not matched to a gene. The CDR3 sequence is 17 residues long.

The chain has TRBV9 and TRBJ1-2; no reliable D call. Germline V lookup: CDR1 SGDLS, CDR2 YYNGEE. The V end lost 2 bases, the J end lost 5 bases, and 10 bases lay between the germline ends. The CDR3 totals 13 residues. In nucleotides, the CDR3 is TGTGCCAGCAGCGTTCCCGGGAGATATGGCTACACCTTC. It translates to CASSVPGRYGYTF.